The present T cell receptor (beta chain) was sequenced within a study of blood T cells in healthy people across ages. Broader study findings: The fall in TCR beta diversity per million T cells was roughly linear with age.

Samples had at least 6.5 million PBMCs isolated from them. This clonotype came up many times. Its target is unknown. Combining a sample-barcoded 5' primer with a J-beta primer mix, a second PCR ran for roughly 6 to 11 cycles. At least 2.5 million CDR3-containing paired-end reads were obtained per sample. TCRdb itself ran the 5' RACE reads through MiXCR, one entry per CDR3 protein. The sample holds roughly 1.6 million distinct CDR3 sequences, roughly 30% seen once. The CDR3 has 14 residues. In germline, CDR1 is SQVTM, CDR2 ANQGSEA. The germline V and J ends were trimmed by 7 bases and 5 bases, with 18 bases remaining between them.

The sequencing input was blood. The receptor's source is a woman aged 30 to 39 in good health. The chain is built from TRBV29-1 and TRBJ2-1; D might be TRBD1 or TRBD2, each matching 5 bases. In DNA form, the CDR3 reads TGCAGCGGGGCACGGGGCCCACTTAACAATGAGCAGTTCTTC. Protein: CSGARGPLNNEQFF.